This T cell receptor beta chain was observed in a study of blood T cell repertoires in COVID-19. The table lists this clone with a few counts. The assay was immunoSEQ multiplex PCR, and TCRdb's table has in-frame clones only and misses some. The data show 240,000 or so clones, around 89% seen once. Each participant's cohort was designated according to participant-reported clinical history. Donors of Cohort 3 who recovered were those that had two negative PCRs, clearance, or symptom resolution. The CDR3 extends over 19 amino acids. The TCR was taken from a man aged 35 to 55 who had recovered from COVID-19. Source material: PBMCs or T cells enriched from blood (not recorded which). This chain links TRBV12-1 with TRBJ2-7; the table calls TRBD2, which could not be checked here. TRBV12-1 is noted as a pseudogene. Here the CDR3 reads CASSFTNLSGTKSSYEQYF. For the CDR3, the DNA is TGTGCCAGCAGCTTTACGAACTTAAGCGGCACCAAATCCTCCTACGAGCAGTACTTC.